This T cell receptor beta chain was observed in a study of blood T cell repertoires in COVID-19. Original methodology: For nucleated cells, counts were estimated from reference gene primer amplification. Some clones are missing from TCRdb's copy, which holds only in-frame ones; the method was immunoSEQ multiplex PCR. The DNA was the basis for D and trimming; V, J and clone size are from that table. In the table there are 200,000 to 250,000 clones, 80% of which are singletons. This clone was picked up a small number of times. The length of the CDR3 is 19 residues. Trimming at V came to 0 bases and at J to 5 bases, leaving 10 bases not matched to a gene. The V gene's germline CDR1 is LGHNA and CDR2 YSLEER.

The V and J genes are TRBV4-3 and TRBJ2-3; 14 bases are shared with TRBD2. The specimen sequenced was peripheral blood. The receptor was derived from a woman between 65 and 79 years old with acute or convalescent COVID-19. The DNA of the CDR3 is TGCGCCAGCAGCCAAGAACCCCAGACTAGCGGGGGGGCCATAGATACGCAGTATTTT. Translated, it gives CASSQEPQTSGGAIDTQYF.